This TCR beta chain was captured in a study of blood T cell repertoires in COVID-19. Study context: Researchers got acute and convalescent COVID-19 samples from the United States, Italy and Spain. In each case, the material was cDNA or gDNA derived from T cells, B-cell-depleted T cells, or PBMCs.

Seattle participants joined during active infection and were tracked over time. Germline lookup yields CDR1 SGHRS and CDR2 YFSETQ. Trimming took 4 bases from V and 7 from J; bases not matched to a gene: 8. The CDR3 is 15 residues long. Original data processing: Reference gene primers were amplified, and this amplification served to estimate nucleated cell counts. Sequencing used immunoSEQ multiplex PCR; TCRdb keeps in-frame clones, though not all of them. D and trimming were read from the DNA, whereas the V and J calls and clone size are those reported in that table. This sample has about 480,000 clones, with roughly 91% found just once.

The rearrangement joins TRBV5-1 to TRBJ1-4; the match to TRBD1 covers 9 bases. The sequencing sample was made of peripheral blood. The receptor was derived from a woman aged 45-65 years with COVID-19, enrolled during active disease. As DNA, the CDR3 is TGCGCCAGCAGCGTAACGGGACAGGGAATTGAAAAACTGTTTTTT. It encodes CASSVTGQGIEKLFF.